The source of this TCR beta chain is a study of blood T cell repertoires in COVID-19. Method: immunoSEQ multiplex PCR; TCRdb's copy keeps in-frame clones and lacks some. This sample has approximately 240,000 clones, with more than 80% found just once. The germline CDR1 and CDR2 sequences are GTSNPN and SVGIG (reference sequence). The ends were cut back, 0 bases at V and 0 bases at J, with 9 bases in the middle. This CDR3 spans 15 amino acids. This clone showed up just once. This receptor was identified in a woman aged 18-30 years in a cohort exposed to, infected with or recovered from COVID-19 (not recorded which). Sequenced sample: PBMCs or T cells enriched from blood (not recorded which). The J gene is TRBJ1-5, the V gene TRBV30; no clear D gene. In DNA, the CDR3 is TGTGCCTGGAGTGTATCGGGTTATAGCAATCAGCCCCAGCATTTT. Amino acids: CAWSVSGYSNQPQHF.